This T cell receptor beta chain was identified during a study of T-cell reconstitution after alpha-beta-depleted transplantation in children. It was with unique molecular identifiers that the TCRbeta library was prepared. TCRdb analysed the PCR reads with MiXCR anew, one entry per CDR3 protein. The table has 440,000 or so distinct CDR3 sequences, around two fifths seen once. This sequence was found in a girl under 10 years old with aplastic anemia, due to receive a stem cell transplant. Sequencing was performed on PBMCs, taken before TCRalphabeta/CD19-depleted stem cell transplant.

CDR3: CASSLGGGLGNQPQHF. In DNA, the CDR3 is TGTGCCAGCAGTTTAGGGGGGGGGCTCGGCAATCAGCCCCAGCATTTT. The chain combines TRBV12-3 or TRBV12-4 with TRBJ1-5; tentatively, D is TRBD1 (6 bases). This CDR3 is built from 16 residues. Trimming removed 1 base from V and 2 bases from J, with 12 bases in between.